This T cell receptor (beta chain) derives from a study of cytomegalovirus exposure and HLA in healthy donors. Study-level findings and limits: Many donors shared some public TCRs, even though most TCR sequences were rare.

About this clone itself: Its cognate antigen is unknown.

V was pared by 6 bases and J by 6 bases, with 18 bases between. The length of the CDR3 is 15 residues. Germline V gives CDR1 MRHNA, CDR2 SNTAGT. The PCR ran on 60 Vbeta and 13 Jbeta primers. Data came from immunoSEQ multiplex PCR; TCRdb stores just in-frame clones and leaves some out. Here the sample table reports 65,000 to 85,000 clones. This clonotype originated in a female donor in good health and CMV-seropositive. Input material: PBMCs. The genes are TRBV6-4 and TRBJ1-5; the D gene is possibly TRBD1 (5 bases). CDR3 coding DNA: TGTGCCAGCAGCGGTCCAGGGTGGTTCAGTCAGCCCCAGCATTTT. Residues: CASSGPGWFSQPQHF.